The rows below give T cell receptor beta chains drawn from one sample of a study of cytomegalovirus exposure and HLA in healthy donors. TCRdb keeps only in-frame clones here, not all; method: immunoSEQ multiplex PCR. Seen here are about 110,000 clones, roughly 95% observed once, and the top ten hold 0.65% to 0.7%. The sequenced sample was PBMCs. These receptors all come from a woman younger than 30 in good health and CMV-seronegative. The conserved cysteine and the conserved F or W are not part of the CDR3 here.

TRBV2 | ASKGATSGGHPNTYEQY
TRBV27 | ASRASGTSGNTGELF
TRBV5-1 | ASSLSVNNEQF
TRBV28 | ASRTYRETEAF
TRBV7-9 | ASRGDRVGNTIY
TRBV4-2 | ASSLRTSGGGTDTQY
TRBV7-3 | ASSRPGQGTYEQY
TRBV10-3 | AIRNTQGAGGYT
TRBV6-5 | ASRQGLYNSPLH
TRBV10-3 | AISVSGGTDTQY
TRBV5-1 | ASTDQGGHSGNTIY
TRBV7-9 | ASSLDVRLAEAF
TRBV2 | ASSDPGRGDEQF
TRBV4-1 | ASSRQGVRTPLH
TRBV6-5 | ASSTRGQSTGELF
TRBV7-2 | ASSLELVAYEQY
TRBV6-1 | ASSEDRGDTEAF
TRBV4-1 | ASSQAETGYEQY
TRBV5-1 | ASSPRQGSYEQY
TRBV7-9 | ASDRLAGSNEQF
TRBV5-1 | ASSPGSGSEYGYT
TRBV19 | ASSSRTAYEQY
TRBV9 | ASSVVDSYNEQF
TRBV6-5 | AASRMLGNTIY
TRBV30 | ACHQGGTFSGANVLT
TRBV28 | ASSPAGTGYRGYT
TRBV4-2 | ASSPPGLAGIYEQY
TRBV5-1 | ASSLAGTGTAYGYT
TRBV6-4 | ASSTSGDGTGELF
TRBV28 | ASSLQQFYSNQPQH
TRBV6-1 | ASRENEPAF
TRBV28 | ASEGTSGDYEQY
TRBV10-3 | AISARAGQEAGTTNEKLF
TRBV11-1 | ASSLYTNTGELF
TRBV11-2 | ASSLLRGGDSYNEQF
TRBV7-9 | ASTAPDRGDTGEQF
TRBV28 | ASSSLPGSQPQH
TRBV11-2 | ASSLDRRTGVTYEQY
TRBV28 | ASSNNRVATYEQY
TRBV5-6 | ASSLAAGEQY
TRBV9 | ASSIDRAEETQY
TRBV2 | ASSVRSSYNEQF
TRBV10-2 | ASSEGQAFYGYT
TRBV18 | ASSPAQQYGYT
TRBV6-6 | ASSQDIRYGYT